The 14 T cell receptor beta chains listed next were all sequenced from one sample in a study of persistence of HIV-infected CD4 T cells. Their specific antigens are unknown. This was the immunoSEQ version 4 assay in survey mode. TCRdb's copy holds only in-frame clones and misses some; the assay was immunoSEQ multiplex PCR. This table has 35,000 to 40,000 clones, less than 90% appearing once. Lysates of CMV-infected fibroblasts at approximately 9.6 ug/mL stimulated these cells. CD40L-negative CD69-negative CD45RO-high memory CD4+ T cells were sorted as populations depleted of antigen-responding cells. The material was CD4+ T cells sorted from PBMCs after approximately 19-hour stimulation, obtained from a patient who received antiretroviral therapy. All receptors derive from an adult man with HIV who was CMV-seropositive.

The rearrangement uses TRBV19 and TRBJ2-7; D is unclear. Trimming took 6 bases from V and 4 from J, leaving 13 bases between them. This CDR3 has 13 amino acids. Germline CDR1 and CDR2: LNHDA and SQIVND (reference sequence). The CDR3 reads CASSPGRIYEQYF. Here the CDR3 DNA reads TGTGCCAGTAGCCCAGGACGAATTTACGAGCAGTACTTC.

The rearrangement uses TRBV13 and TRBJ1-2; no definite D call. This CDR3 has 14 residues. Looked up from germline, CDR1 is PRHDT and CDR2 is FYEKMQ (reference sequence). V was shortened by 8 bases and J by 4 bases, with 17 bases between the two germline ends. Here the CDR3 DNA reads TGTGCCAGCCGTGCGCTTGGACGACCCTATGGCTACACCTTC. Protein product: CASRALGRPYGYTF. Filled out from reference TRBV13 and TRBJ1-2, the complete variable domain reads AAGVIQSPRHLIKEKRETATLKCYPIPRHDTVYWYQQGPGQDPQFLISFYEKMQSDKGSIPDRFSAQQFSDYHSELNMSSLELGDSALYFCASRALGRPYGYTFGSGTRLTVV.

The chain carries TRBV5-1 and TRBJ2-3; 7 nucleotides agree with TRBD1. V shed 2 bases, J shed 5 bases, and the junction held 5 bases outside the gene matches. CDR3 length: 14 residues. Germline lookup yields CDR1 SGHRS and CDR2 YFSETQ. This chain's CDR3 is CASSLGGVEDTQYF. For the CDR3, the DNA is TGCGCCAGCAGCTTAGGGGGCGTAGAAGATACGCAGTATTTT.

The chain links TRBV15 to TRBJ1-3, with TRBD1 matching 11 bases. The last part of the DNA fits TRBJ2-2 better; the J call may be wrong. CDR3 length equals 17 residues. Germline assignment: CDR1 LNHNV and CDR2 YYDKDF (reference sequence). CDR3 loop: CATSSAIGQGATGELFF. The CDR3 DNA is TGTGCCACCAGCAGCGCCATAGGACAGGGGGCCACCGGGGAGCTGTTTTTT.

The gene calls are TRBV28 and TRBJ2-7, with D uncertain. The CDR3 runs to 11 residues. Germline lookup yields CDR1 MDHEN and CDR2 SYDVKM. Trimming left V 9 bases short and J 2 bases short, with 8 bases between. The DNA for the CDR3 is TGTGCCAGTGGTGGAGCCTACGAGCAGTACTTC. This sequence encodes CASGGAYEQYF.

This chain connects TRBV7-9 to TRBJ1-1; D remains unclear. Germline-derived CDR1 and CDR2 are SEHNR and FQNEAQ (reference sequence). The length of the CDR3 is 13 residues. V lost 1 base, J lost 1 base, and 4 bases lay in between. CDR3: CASSLGANTEAFF. The CDR3 DNA reads TGTGCCAGCAGCTTAGGGGCGAACACTGAAGCTTTCTTT. Together with reference TRBV7-9 and TRBJ1-1, the CDR3 gives the full variable domain: DTGVSQNPRHKITKRGQNVTFRCDPISEHNRLYWYRQTLGQGPEFLTYFQNEAQLEKSRLLSDRFSAERPKGSFSTLEIQRTEQGDSAMYLCASSLGANTEAFFGQGTRLTVV.

The J gene is TRBJ2-2, the V gene TRBV7-6; 9 nucleotides match TRBD2. Germline values: CDR1 SGHVS, CDR2 FNYEAQ. Germline trimming cut 11 bases from V and 5 bases from J; bases unmatched to any gene: 9. The CDR3 covers 14 residues. CDR3 region: CAGGPGLATGELFF. The CDR3 region has the DNA TGTGCCGGGGGACCGGGACTAGCAACCGGGGAGCTGTTTTTT.

The chain links TRBV7-8 to TRBJ2-1, with 8 bases that match TRBD2. This CDR3 has 15 amino acids. The germline gives CDR1 SGHVS, CDR2 FQNEAQ. V dropped 5 bases and J dropped 0; count of bases not matched to a gene: 3. The CDR3 region is CASSLSGASYNEQFF. In DNA, the CDR3 is TGTGCCAGCAGCCTTAGCGGGGCCTCCTACAATGAGCAGTTCTTC.

This clone came up once. The chain is built from TRBV2 and TRBJ2-3; TRBD1 is a possible D gene (6 bases). The CDR3 totals 15 residues. V lost 6 bases and J lost 1, with 14 bases in between. CDR1 and CDR2 (germline): SNHLY, FYNNEI. Here the CDR3 reads CASRPTGSGTDTQYF. The CDR3 DNA follows: TGTGCCAGCAGACCCACAGGGTCCGGCACAGATACGCAGTATTTT.

The chain uses TRBV7-3 and TRBJ2-3; TRBD2 aligns across 8 bases. Germline loops: CDR1 SGHTA, CDR2 FQGTGA. The CDR3 spans 20 residues. V lost 4 bases to trimming and J lost 0 bases; unmatched junction nucleotides: 18. CDR3 in DNA: TGTGCCAGCAGCTCCGGAGTAGCGGGGCCCACTCAGCCAAGCACAGATACGCAGTATTTT. Its translation is CASSSGVAGPTQPSTDTQYF.

This sequence joins TRBV7-9 and TRBJ1-2; D call uncertain. Trimming took off 1 base at V and 8 bases at J, with 11 bases between the two ends. The germline CDR1 and CDR2 sequences are SEHNR and FQNEAQ (reference sequence). The CDR3 has 13 residues. CDR3 in amino acids: CASSLVRTEGYTF. The CDR3 region has the DNA TGTGCCAGCAGCTTAGTTCGTACAGAAGGCTACACCTTC.

The chain combines TRBV20-1 with TRBJ2-7; D is uncertain. CDR3 length: 14 amino acids. Trimming cost V 3 bases and J 0 bases, with 12 bases left between them. The germline V gene encodes CDR1 DFQATT and CDR2 SNEGSKA (reference sequence). The CDR3 loop reads CSASNSRSSYEQYF. Here the CDR3 DNA reads TGCAGTGCTAGTAACTCAAGGAGCTCCTACGAGCAGTACTTC.

V and J are TRBV6-5 and TRBJ1-1; TRBD1 matches at 12 bases. Germline CDR1 is MNHEY and CDR2 is SVGAGI. V shed 6 bases and J 9 bases; nucleotides not matched to a gene: 5. The CDR3 is 13 residues long. CDR3 residues: CASRGQGAGKAFF. In nucleotides, the CDR3 is TGTGCCAGCAGGGGACAGGGGGCAGGGAAAGCTTTCTTT.

The chain has TRBV19 and TRBJ2-3; maybe TRBD2 (5 bases). The CDR3 totals 17 residues. Trimming left V 7 bases short and J 2 bases short, with 22 bases between. CDR1 is LNHDA and CDR2 is SQIVND in the germline V gene (reference sequence). This CDR3 is CASMGRGLNMLTDTQYF. CDR3 DNA sequence: TGTGCCAGTATGGGGAGAGGACTGAATATGCTCACAGATACGCAGTATTTT. The variable domain in full, with the rest retrieved from reference TRBV19 and TRBJ2-3, is DGGITQSPKYLFRKEGQNVTLSCEQNLNHDAMYWYRQDPGQGLRLIYYSQIVNDFQKGDIAEGYSVSREKKESFPLTVTSAQKNPTAFYLCASMGRGLNMLTDTQYFGPGTRLTVL.